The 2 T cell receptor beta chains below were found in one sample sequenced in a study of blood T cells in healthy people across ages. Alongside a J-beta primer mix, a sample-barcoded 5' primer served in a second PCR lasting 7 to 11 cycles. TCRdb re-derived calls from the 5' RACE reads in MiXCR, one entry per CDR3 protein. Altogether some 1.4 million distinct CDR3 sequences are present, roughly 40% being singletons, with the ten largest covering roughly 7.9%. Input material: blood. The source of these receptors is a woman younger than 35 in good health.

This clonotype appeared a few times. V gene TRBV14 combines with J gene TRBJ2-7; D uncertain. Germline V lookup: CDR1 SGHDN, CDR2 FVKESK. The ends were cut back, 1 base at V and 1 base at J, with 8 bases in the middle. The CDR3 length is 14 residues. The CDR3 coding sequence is TGTGCCAGCAGCCAAGGTTACATATCCTACGAGCAGTACTTC. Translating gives CASSQGYISYEQYF. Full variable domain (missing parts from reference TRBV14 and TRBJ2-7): EAGVTQFPSHSVIEKGQTVTLRCDPISGHDNLYWYRRVMGKEIKFLLHFVKESKQDESGMPNNRFLAERTGGTYSTLKVQPAELEDSGVYFCASSQGYISYEQYFGPGTRLTVT.

CDR3 amino acids: CASSELASADTQYF. The CDR3 DNA is TGTGCCAGCAGTGAACTGGCTAGCGCAGATACGCAGTATTTT. The chain uses TRBV6-1 and TRBJ2-3, with D perhaps TRBD2 (6 bases). The germline gives CDR1 MNHNS, CDR2 SASEGT. This CDR3 has 14 residues. The V end was cut by 2 bases, the J end by 4 bases, with 10 bases between.